These 25 T cell receptor beta chains were sequenced from one sample in a study of TIL therapy for anti-PD-1-resistant metastatic lung cancer listed by TCRdb under 2021. Using bias-controlled multiplex PCR with the immunoSEQ v3 hsTCRB kit, the TCR beta CDR3 regions were amplified from genomic DNA. TCRdb mirrors the immuneACCESS table, restricted to in-frame sequences. Some clones are absent from its copies; in checked studies, under half trace to an unresolved V gene, and the reason for the others is unknown. The sample has tens of thousands of clones on record, 74% of them singletons. Of the sample, less than 3% is held by the ten largest clones. Interpreted using the paper, the time point label stands for: pre-treatment sample, taken before nivolumab and TIL therapy. Sample: blood, taken at baseline. The receptors shown here come from a woman between 25 and 80 years old with non-small cell lung cancer.

The J gene is TRBJ1-4, the V gene TRBV10-2; the D gene is possibly TRBD1 (5 bases). This CDR3 is 14 amino acids long. Germline loops: CDR1 WSHSY, CDR2 SAAADI. V gave up 6 bases and J gave up 3 bases, with 11 bases separating them. The CDR3 DNA is TGCGCCAGCAGGCAGGGTGGTCCTAATGAAAAACTGTTTTTT. Residues: CASRQGGPNEKLFF.

This sequence joins TRBV2 and TRBJ2-3; unclear D gene. Germline V gene lookup returns CDR1 SNHLY and CDR2 FYNNEI. This CDR3 has 11 amino acids. Trimming shortened V by 4 bases and J by 6 bases, and 5 bases separated the two germline ends. CDR3 sequence (DNA): TGTGCCAGCAGTGCGAGGGATACGCAGTATTTT. It yields the protein CASSARDTQYF.

The rearrangement uses TRBV6-1 and TRBJ1-2; D remains unclear. This CDR3 has 13 residues. Germline V CDR1 and CDR2: MNHNS, SASEGT. V shed 6 bases and J shed 2 bases, with 10 bases lying between them. The CDR3 DNA is TGTGCCAGCAGGCCCACCCAGAACTATGGCTACACCTTC. Its protein is CASRPTQNYGYTF.

The V gene is TRBV25-1, the J gene TRBJ2-5, with TRBD1 matching 8 bases. The CDR3 length is 13 residues. With 10 bases clipped from V and 5 bases from J, the junction kept 9 bases outside the gene matches. Germline CDR1 reads MGHDK; CDR2 reads SYGVNS. The CDR3 spells CATTDRVGETQYF. In DNA, the CDR3 is TGTGCCACCACGGACAGGGTGGGGGAGACCCAGTACTTC.

This clone was seen more than once but under ten times. The chain recombines TRBV11-2 with TRBJ2-7; weak D call: TRBD2 (5 bases). Germline V gene lookup returns CDR1 SGHAT and CDR2 FQNNGV. The length of the CDR3 is 14 residues. Between the trimmed V and J ends, which lost 2 bases and 1 base, there was a span of 9 bases. The CDR3 region has the DNA TGTGCCAGCAGCTTACCGGACTCTTCCTACGAGCAGTACTTC. Its protein product is CASSLPDSSYEQYF.

The rearrangement links TRBV18 to TRBJ1-1; D possibly corresponds to TRBD1 (6 bases). Germline CDR1 KGHSH, CDR2 LQKENI. CDR3 length: 14 residues. Trimming removed 6 bases at V and 2 bases at J, with 13 bases between. CDR3 sequence reads: CASSYQQGNTEAFF. DNA of the CDR3: TGTGCCAGCTCGTACCAACAGGGAAACACTGAAGCTTTCTTT.

The V gene is TRBV7-8, the J gene TRBJ1-5; no clear D gene. CDR1 is SGHVS, CDR2 FQNEAQ, per germline. The germline V and J ends were trimmed by 1 base and 8 bases, with 12 bases remaining between them. CDR3 length: 14 residues. The CDR3 DNA reads TGTGCCAGCAGCTTAGGGACCATTCAGGAGCCCCAGCATTTT. This sequence encodes CASSLGTIQEPQHF.

V gene TRBV2 combines with J gene TRBJ1-5; D possibly corresponds to TRBD1 (5 bases). Germline V gene data show CDR1 as SNHLY and CDR2 as FYNNEI. The CDR3 consists of 16 residues. Trimming took off 3 bases at V and 2 bases at J, with 14 bases between the two ends. Written as DNA, the CDR3 is TGTGCCAGCAGTGAGAGGGGCAGCGTGGGCAATCAGCCCCAGCATTTT. Amino acid sequence: CASSERGSVGNQPQHF. Supplemented by reference TRBV2 and TRBJ1-5, the full variable domain reads EPEVTQTPSHQVTQMGQEVILRCVPISNHLYFYWYRQILGQKVEFLVSFYNNEISEKSEIFDDQFSVERPDGSNFTLKIRSTKLEDSAMYFCASSERGSVGNQPQHFGDGTRLSIL.

This sequence joins TRBV11-3 and TRBJ2-3; D is undetermined. Germline values: CDR1 SGHNT, CDR2 YENEEA. V was shortened by 5 bases and J by 2 bases, with 5 bases between the two germline ends. The CDR3 spans 12 residues. Here the CDR3 reads CASSRDTDTQYF. The CDR3 bases are TGTGCCAGCAGCAGGGACACAGATACGCAGTATTTT.

This chain joins TRBV5-1 and TRBJ2-7; D is undetermined. There are 16 residues in the CDR3. CDR1 SGHRS and CDR2 YFSETQ come from the germline V gene. V was trimmed by 4 bases and J by 1 base, leaving 18 bases between them. The DNA of the CDR3 is TGCGCCAGCAGCGTACGACGCCCGGCGGAGTCCTACGAGCAGTACTTC. Its protein is CASSVRRPAESYEQYF.

The gene calls are TRBV7-2 and TRBJ2-7; 8 bases fit TRBD1. CDR3 length: 16 amino acids. V dropped 5 bases and J dropped 3; count of bases not matched to a gene: 12. Germline assignment: CDR1 SGHTA and CDR2 FQGNSA. The chain's CDR3 is CASSPLGGQVFYEQYF. In DNA form, the CDR3 reads TGTGCCAGCAGCCCTCTTGGGGGACAGGTTTTCTACGAGCAGTACTTC.

This sequence joins TRBV4-1 and TRBJ2-1, with D uncertain. CDR3 length equals 16 residues. In germline, CDR1 is MGHRA, CDR2 YSYEKL. The germline V and J ends were trimmed by 1 base and 4 bases, with 14 bases remaining between them. CDR3 sequence (DNA): TGCGCCAGCAGCCAAGTGGACCTTTTAACTTACAATGAGCAGTTCTTC. Translating gives CASSQVDLLTYNEQFF.

This rearrangement joins TRBV19 to TRBJ2-3; D may be TRBD2 (6 bases). Germline-derived CDR1 and CDR2 are LNHDA and SQIVND (reference sequence). V lost 4 bases, J lost 2 bases, and 10 bases lay in between. There are 14 residues in the CDR3. Here the CDR3 DNA reads TGTGCCAGTAGTACGGCGGGGTACACAGATACGCAGTATTTT. Amino acids: CASSTAGYTDTQYF.

The rearrangement joins TRBV29-1 to TRBJ2-3; TRBD1 matches 9 bases. The CDR3 contains 16 residues. CDR1 and CDR2 from the germline V gene are SQVTM and ANQGSEA. J lost 2 bases, V lost 2 bases, and 8 bases had no gene match. This CDR3 is CSVESDRGPYTDTQYF. CDR3 DNA sequence: TGCAGCGTTGAATCGGACAGGGGTCCCTACACAGATACGCAGTATTTT.

The chain has TRBV6-5 and TRBJ2-7; no clear D. This CDR3 contains 15 residues. The V gene lost 3 bases and the J gene lost 2 bases, with 14 bases spanning the gap. From germline, CDR1 is MNHEY and CDR2 SVGAGI. The CDR3 reads CASSYGKGWTYEQYF. CDR3 nucleotide sequence: TGTGCCAGCAGTTATGGAAAGGGATGGACCTACGAGCAGTACTTC.

This clone was seen a handful of times. The J gene is TRBJ2-1, the V gene TRBV6-5; TRBD2 might be the D (5 bases). The CDR3 is 12 residues long. V lost 6 bases, J lost 10 bases, and 13 bases lay in between. Per the germline V gene, CDR1 is MNHEY and CDR2 is SVGAGI. CDR3 DNA sequence: TGTGCCAGCAGGGACCTAGCATGGGAGCAGTTCTTC. Amino acids: CASRDLAWEQFF.

The DNA of the CDR3 is TGCAGCGGAAACGACAGGGCCAACACTGAAGCTTTCTTT. Protein product: CSGNDRANTEAFF. This rearrangement joins TRBV29-1 to TRBJ1-1, with 7 bases aligning to TRBD1. Germline CDR1 SQVTM, CDR2 ANQGSEA. The CDR3 sequence is 13 residues long. J gave up 2 bases and V 7 bases, and 7 bases lay outside the gene matches.

This clone occurred once. The rearrangement uses TRBV5-8 and TRBJ2-5, with TRBD2 as a possible D gene (6 bases). Germline CDR1 is SGHTS and CDR2 is YDEGEE. This CDR3 comprises 15 residues. V lost 4 bases to trimming and J lost 3 bases, with 16 bases between them. This CDR3 reads CASSPKWREKETQYF. DNA of the CDR3: TGTGCCAGCAGCCCCAAGTGGAGGGAAAAAGAGACCCAGTACTTC.

The V call is TRBV5-1, the J call TRBJ1-5, with 8 bases matching TRBD1. V lost 1 base, J lost 6 bases, and 6 bases stayed unmatched. From germline, CDR1 is SGHRS and CDR2 YFSETQ. This CDR3 contains 15 residues. The CDR3 nucleotides read TGCGCCAGCAGCTTGCAGGGGGCTAGAAGTCAGCCCCAGCATTTT. Translating gives CASSLQGARSQPQHF.

The gene calls are TRBV27 and TRBJ2-3, with D tentatively TRBD1 (6 bases). V lost 6 bases, J lost 2 bases, and 15 bases lay in between. CDR1 and CDR2 (germline): MNHEY, SMNVEV (reference sequence). There are 15 residues in the CDR3. CDR3 nucleotides: TGTGCCAGCAGCCGACAACAGGGCATCACAGATACGCAGTATTTT. Amino acid sequence: CASSRQQGITDTQYF.

The chain carries TRBV19 and TRBJ2-5; D not resolved. The CDR3 has 12 residues. Trimming stripped 5 bases from V and 5 bases from J, with 9 bases between. Germline V gene sequence: CDR1 LNHDA, CDR2 SQIVND (reference sequence). In DNA form, the CDR3 reads TGTGCCAGTAGTGCCCCGCGGGAGACCCAGTACTTC. Its translation is CASSAPRETQYF.

This rearrangement joins TRBV10-3 to TRBJ2-2, with 10 bases that match TRBD1. The CDR3 totals 17 residues. The ends lost 8 bases at V and 5 bases at J; junction bases unmatched: 14. Germline assignment: CDR1 ENHRY and CDR2 SYGVKD. CDR3 residues: CAIGKSPTGGETGELFF. CDR3 sequence (DNA): TGTGCCATCGGAAAAAGCCCGACAGGGGGCGAGACCGGGGAGCTGTTTTTT.

This chain joins TRBV5-1 and TRBJ2-5; a weak D match, TRBD1 (5 bases). V gave up 1 base and J gave up 3 bases, with 7 bases separating them. Germline values: CDR1 SGHRS, CDR2 YFSETQ. The length of the CDR3 is 13 residues. DNA of the CDR3: TGCGCCAGCAGCTTGACAGGAAAAGAGACCCAGTACTTC. It yields the protein CASSLTGKETQYF. Drawing the rest from reference TRBV5-1 and TRBJ2-5, the complete variable domain is KAGVTQTPRYLIKTRGQQVTLSCSPISGHRSVSWYQQTPGQGLQFLFEYFSETQRNKGNFPGRFSGRQFSNSRSEMNVSTLELGDSALYLCASSLTGKETQYFGPGTRLLVL.

The rearrangement links TRBV6-5 to TRBJ1-3; D is unclear. Between the trimmed V and J ends, which lost 10 bases and 0 bases, there was a span of 10 bases. Looked up from germline, CDR1 is MNHEY and CDR2 is SVGAGI. The CDR3 totals 13 residues. The CDR3 region has the DNA TGTGCCACTTGGTCGAGCTCTGGAAACACCATATATTTT. The encoded protein is CATWSSSGNTIYF.

This chain joins TRBV4-2 and TRBJ1-1; possibly TRBD1 for D (6 bases). In germline, CDR1 is LGHNA, CDR2 YNFKEQ. The CDR3 is made up of 18 amino acids. V shed 0 bases and J shed 1 base, with 18 bases lying between them. This CDR3 reads CASSQEGARGAGNTEAFF. The CDR3 region has the DNA TGTGCCAGCAGCCAAGAGGGGGCCAGAGGGGCCGGGAACACTGAAGCTTTCTTT.